Below, 18 T cell receptor beta chains from the same sample are listed, as sequenced in a study of blood T cell repertoires in COVID-19. Sequencing used immunoSEQ multiplex PCR; TCRdb keeps in-frame clones, though not all of them. Here the sample spans 170,000 or so clones, nearly 80% being singletons. Sequencing input: peripheral blood. These receptors all come from a woman between 65 and 79 years old with acute or convalescent COVID-19.

This CDR3 is CAISPHEGVGEKLFF. The DNA of the CDR3 is TGTGCCATCAGTCCTCATGAAGGGGTGGGGGAAAAACTGTTTTTT. The chain is built from TRBV10-3 and TRBJ1-4; D is perhaps TRBD1 (5 bases). The V gene's germline CDR1 is ENHRY and CDR2 SYGVKD. V lost 5 bases, J lost 8 bases, and 18 bases lay in between. The CDR3 has 15 residues.

This chain uses TRBV19 with TRBJ1-1; 9 positions match TRBD1. V dropped 8 bases and J dropped 5; count of bases not matched to a gene: 3. Germline V CDR1 and CDR2: LNHDA, SQIVND (reference sequence). The CDR3 length is 12 residues. DNA of the CDR3: TGTGCCAGTGGACAGGGGCGTACTGAAGCTTTCTTT. Translating gives CASGQGRTEAFF.

This rearrangement joins TRBV29-1 to TRBJ2-5; 9 bases match TRBD1. Germline lookup yields CDR1 SQVTM and CDR2 ANQGSEA. Unmatched junction bases numbered 5, after V lost 7 bases and J lost 2 bases. CDR3 length: 13 amino acids. In DNA form, the CDR3 reads TGCAGCGCCCGGGACAGGGATCAAGAGACCCAGTACTTC. Its translation: CSARDRDQETQYF.

The chain joins TRBV2 to TRBJ1-2, with D unresolved. Germline V CDR1 and CDR2: SNHLY, FYNNEI. The CDR3 covers 14 residues. V shed 2 bases and J shed 2 bases, with 9 bases lying between them. The CDR3 loop reads CASSELRGNYGYTF. The DNA for the CDR3 is TGTGCCAGCAGTGAATTACGGGGAAACTATGGCTACACCTTC.

The V call is TRBV7-2, the J call TRBJ2-3; D is perhaps TRBD2 (7 bases). The CDR3 runs to 13 residues. Trimming removed 8 bases from V and 2 bases from J, with 11 bases in between. The germline V gene has CDR1 SGHTA and CDR2 FQGNSA. The CDR3, as DNA: TGTGCCAGCGGGGGGGGGCTCACAGATACGCAGTATTTT. Its translation is CASGGGLTDTQYF. Variable domain in full (rest from reference TRBV7-2 and TRBJ2-3): GAGVSQSPSNKVTEKGKDVELRCDPISGHTALYWYRQSLGQGLEFLIYFQGNSAPDKSGLPSDRFSAERTGGSVSTLTIQRTQQEDSAVYLCASGGGLTDTQYFGPGTRLTVL.

The rearrangement links TRBV5-6 to TRBJ2-7, with 10 bases that match TRBD2. There are 14 residues in the CDR3. Germline CDR1 is SGHDT and CDR2 is YYEEEE. J gave up 4 bases and V 3 bases, and 4 bases lay outside the gene matches. DNA of the CDR3: TGTGCCAGCAGCTCTGGACTAGCGGAATACGAGCAGTACTTC. Its translation is CASSSGLAEYEQYF.

This sequence joins TRBV5-1 and TRBJ1-4; 7 positions match TRBD1. The CDR3 runs 14 residues. V lost 3 bases and J lost 5; bases outside the gene matches: 4. Germline CDR1 SGHRS, CDR2 YFSETQ. As DNA, the CDR3 is TGCGCCAGCAGCTCCGGGACAGTAAATGAAAAACTGTTTTTT. It specifies CASSSGTVNEKLFF.

In its sample, this clone was seen a few times. V and J are TRBV5-8 and TRBJ1-4, with D unclear. V was trimmed by 4 bases and J by 0 bases, leaving 7 bases between them. The CDR3 totals 14 residues. Per germline, CDR1 SGHTS and CDR2 YDEGEE. Written as DNA, the CDR3 is TGTGCCAGCAGCGATACATCAACTAATGAAAAACTGTTTTTT. This sequence encodes CASSDTSTNEKLFF.

The chain couples TRBV11-3 to TRBJ2-1; D possibly corresponds to TRBD1 (6 bases). The ends were cut back, 3 bases at V and 4 bases at J, with 13 bases in the middle. The CDR3 extends over 15 amino acids. Germline values: CDR1 SGHNT, CDR2 YENEEA. The CDR3 nucleotides read TGTGCCAGCAGCTTTAGGTCCAGGGGTTACAATGAGCAGTTCTTC. Encoded protein: CASSFRSRGYNEQFF.

This CDR3 is CASIDRSNTGELFF. CDR3 DNA: TGTGCCAGTATCGACAGATCGAACACCGGGGAGCTGTTTTTT. J is TRBJ2-2 and V is TRBV25-1; D perhaps matches TRBD1 (5 bases). CDR1 is MGHDK, CDR2 SYGVNS, per germline. V was trimmed by 9 bases and J by 0 bases, leaving 11 bases between them. This CDR3 is 14 amino acids long.

The V gene is TRBV19, the J gene TRBJ1-3; TRBD1 matches at 7 bases. The length of the CDR3 is 16 residues. CDR1 is LNHDA and CDR2 is SQIVND in the germline V gene (reference sequence). The ends lost 4 bases at V and 0 bases at J; junction bases unmatched: 6. The CDR3 DNA reads TGTGCCAGTAGTAGTACCGGGACAGCCTCTGGAAACACCATATATTTT. Translating gives CASSSTGTASGNTIYF.

The chain is built from TRBV12-3 or TRBV12-4 and TRBJ1-4; a possible D gene is TRBD1 (6 bases). The CDR3 sequence is 13 residues long. V lost 6 bases to trimming and J lost 2 bases, with 7 bases between them. The chain's CDR3 is CASRRGTNEKLFF. In DNA, the CDR3 is TGTGCCAGCAGGAGGGGGACTAATGAAAAACTGTTTTTT.

This clone was counted between two and nine times. This chain links TRBV11-2 with TRBJ2-3, with 8 positions matching TRBD1. The CDR3 loop spans 16 amino acids. V trimming: 2 bases; J trimming: 0 bases; junction bases outside the gene matches: 4. The V gene's germline CDR1 is SGHAT and CDR2 FQNNGV. The CDR3 loop reads CASSLRQGASTDTQYF. The CDR3 bases are TGTGCCAGCAGCTTACGCCAGGGGGCTAGCACAGATACGCAGTATTTT.

This chain joins TRBV5-4 and TRBJ2-5; D unclear. Germline V gives CDR1 SGHNT, CDR2 YYREEE (reference sequence). V was shortened by 0 bases and J by 1 base, with 7 bases between the two germline ends. This CDR3 has 14 residues. CDR3 amino acids: CASSLELIQETQYF. CDR3 bases: TGTGCCAGCAGCTTGGAACTTATCCAAGAGACCCAGTACTTC.

The genes are TRBV19 and TRBJ2-7; 13 positions match TRBD2. CDR1 is LNHDA, CDR2 SQIVND, per germline (reference sequence). The CDR3 consists of 15 residues. J gave up 2 bases and V 5 bases, and 3 bases lay outside the gene matches. The CDR3 DNA is TGTGCCAGTAGTTACGGGACTAGCGGGACCTACGAGCAGTACTTC. Its translation is CASSYGTSGTYEQYF.

This clone was observed once. V is TRBV9 and J is TRBJ2-7; 10 positions agree with TRBD1. The CDR3 extends over 14 amino acids. The V gene end was trimmed by 4 bases and the J gene end by 7 bases; junction bases not matched to a gene: 8. CDR1 and CDR2 (germline): SGDLS, YYNGEE. This CDR3 is CASSPRQGASEQYF. CDR3 bases: TGTGCCAGCAGCCCACGACAGGGGGCGAGTGAGCAGTACTTC.

The chain employs TRBV21-1 and TRBJ2-1; the table's D call, TRBD1, was not checked against the DNA. TRBV21-1 represents a pseudogene. The CDR3 has 20 amino acids. In nucleotides, the CDR3 is TGTGCCAGCGACAAAGGGAAGGGAAGAGACCCCGACAGGAAGAACAATGAGCAGTTCTTC. Amino acid sequence: CASDKGKGRDPDRKNNEQFF.

J is TRBJ2-1 and V is TRBV5-1; 14 bases agree with TRBD2. CDR1 SGHRS and CDR2 YFSETQ come from the germline V gene. There are 18 residues in the CDR3. V shed 3 bases and J 0 bases; nucleotides not matched to a gene: 5. CDR3 nucleotides: TGCGCCAGCAGCTCGAGACTAGCGGGGGGGAGCTCCTACAATGAGCAGTTCTTC. Translated: CASSSRLAGGSSYNEQFF.